This T cell receptor (beta chain) was observed in a study of shared clonotypes between healthy human individuals. CD45RA-negative memory and CD45RA+ naive subsets were split from the CD4+ cells. This clone was observed a single time. Its specificity is unknown. Other DNA sequences in this sample translate to the same CDR3. This CDR3 is built from 14 residues. With 1 base removed from V and 5 bases from J, the gap between germline ends came to 11 bases. In germline, CDR1 is SEHNR, CDR2 FQNEAQ (reference sequence). It was across several immunoSEQ plates that each subset's genomic DNA was evenly split. Repertoires were generated with immunoSEQ multiplex PCR, while TCRdb's copy carries only in-frame clones and drops some. Altogether a few million clones are present, about 92% being singletons, with the ten largest covering 0.11% to 0.15%. Study-level findings and limits: Naive CD4 clonotypes were shared across a few donors at 4% to 5%. Limitation of the genetic and exposure-history diversity represented came from the few donors.

The TCR comes from a man aged 18 to 29 in good health. Sequencing used naive CD4+ T cells sorted from blood. Subset indicated: CD45RA+ positively selected. The genes are TRBV7-9 and TRBJ1-1; D call uncertain. CDR3 amino acids: CASSLVGGLTEAFF. The CDR3 DNA follows: TGTGCCAGCAGCTTAGTTGGAGGGTTGACTGAAGCTTTCTTT.